These 23 T cell receptor beta chains were sequenced from one sample in a study of blood T cells in healthy people across ages. Together with a sample-barcoded 5' primer, a J-beta primer mix was included in a second PCR lasting about 7 to 11 cycles. TCRdb processed the 5' RACE reads anew with MiXCR; each CDR3 protein has one entry. The data contain around 790,000 distinct CDR3 sequences, under 45% of them singletons. The sample was blood. The receptors were sampled from a man aged 55 to 70 in good health.

This clonotype was seen repeatedly, ten times or more. At one end the junction does not follow the germline gene, possibly because of a read error. This chain uses TRBV6-4 with TRBJ2-6, with 10 bases matching TRBD1. Germline-derived CDR1 and CDR2 are MRHNA and SNTAGT. The CDR3 extends over 15 amino acids. CDR3 residues: CASSDSGQGVNVLTF. The CDR3 DNA is TGTGCCAGCAGTGACTCCGGACAGGGGGTCAACGTCCTGACTTTC.

This clonotype has just one count. The chain combines TRBV2 with TRBJ2-3, with 8 nucleotides matching TRBD2. CDR3 length: 16 residues. Germline assignment: CDR1 SNHLY and CDR2 FYNNEI. J was trimmed by 3 bases and V by 6 bases; bases with no gene match: 11. DNA for the CDR3: TGTGCCAGCAGCCTTGGGACGGGGGGGAGAACAGATACGCAGTATTTT. The encoded protein is CASSLGTGGRTDTQYF.

This clonotype showed up just a few times. V usage is TRBV20-1 and J usage is TRBJ2-5, with a possible D match to TRBD1 (6 bases). V lost 1 base, J lost 10 bases, and 13 bases lay in between. The CDR3 runs to 12 residues. Germline values: CDR1 DFQATT, CDR2 SNEGSKA (reference sequence). CDR3 bases: TGCAGTGCTAGAGCTCTTAACAGGGACCAGTACTTC. It specifies CSARALNRDQYF.

This chain uses TRBV7-6 with TRBJ2-3; the match to TRBD1 covers 8 bases. Germline loops: CDR1 SGHVS, CDR2 FNYEAQ. This CDR3 has 16 residues. With 2 bases clipped from V and 3 bases from J, the junction kept 7 bases outside the gene matches. The CDR3 bases are TGTGCCAGCAGCTTACCTCCCAGGGGGCGAACAGATACGCAGTATTTT. Translated, it gives CASSLPPRGRTDTQYF.

The rearrangement links TRBV29-1 to TRBJ2-2; no reliable D call. The germline gives CDR1 SQVTM, CDR2 ANQGSEA. The CDR3 spans 14 residues. The V end lost 4 bases, the J end lost 0 bases, and 9 bases lay between the germline ends. The CDR3 loop reads CSVGQNSNTGELFF. The DNA for the CDR3 is TGCAGCGTTGGCCAGAACTCGAACACCGGGGAGCTGTTTTTT.

The chain recombines TRBV7-9 with TRBJ1-2, with unresolved D. CDR1 and CDR2 (germline): SEHNR, FQNEAQ (reference sequence). With 5 bases removed from V and 4 bases from J, the gap between germline ends came to 11 bases. The CDR3 has 13 amino acids. The CDR3 reads CASSLPVSYGYTF. The CDR3 DNA is TGTGCCAGCAGCCTCCCAGTAAGCTATGGCTACACCTTC.

This clonotype was counted between two and nine times. The J gene is TRBJ2-1, the V gene TRBV6-5; 9 bases fit TRBD2. The CDR3 sequence is 13 residues long. Germline V CDR1 and CDR2: MNHEY, SVGAGI. The J segment lost 9 bases and the V segment lost 5 bases, leaving 5 bases of the junction unmatched. This CDR3 is CASSDEAGGEQFF. In nucleotides, the CDR3 is TGTGCCAGCAGTGACGAAGCGGGGGGTGAGCAGTTCTTC.

V gene TRBV20-1 combines with J gene TRBJ2-3; 8 bases map to TRBD2. This CDR3 has 17 amino acids. Germline lookup yields CDR1 DFQATT and CDR2 SNEGSKA (reference sequence). After removal of 3 bases from V and 0 bases from J, the junction contained 11 bases not matched to a gene. For the CDR3, the DNA is TGCAGTGCTAGTGAACACGGGGGGGCCCGGAGCACAGATACGCAGTATTTT. It translates to CSASEHGGARSTDTQYF.

The gene calls are TRBV29-1 and TRBJ2-1; no clear D gene. The CDR3 has 13 amino acids. Trimming stripped 3 bases from V and 2 bases from J, with 8 bases between. From germline, CDR1 is SQVTM and CDR2 ANQGSEA. The CDR3: CSVDRNTYNEQFF. CDR3 coding DNA: TGCAGCGTTGATCGAAACACCTACAATGAGCAGTTCTTC.

This clonotype has just a few counts. The CDR3 sequence: CSARRLAGAQETQYF. The CDR3 nucleotides read TGCAGTGCTAGAAGACTAGCGGGGGCTCAAGAGACCCAGTACTTC. The V and J genes are TRBV20-1 and TRBJ2-5; 12 positions agree with TRBD2. Germline CDR1 DFQATT, CDR2 SNEGSKA (reference sequence). The CDR3 sequence is 15 residues long. V was pared by 2 bases and J by 2 bases, with 3 bases of the junction left unmatched.

V is TRBV28 and J is TRBJ1-2; TRBD1 might be the D (5 bases). The CDR3 length is 13 residues. Germline CDR1 is MDHEN and CDR2 is SYDVKM. V was cut by 10 bases and J by 1 base, with 13 bases left in between. As DNA, the CDR3 is TGTGCCACCCTGACAGAGTTTAACTATGGCTACACCTTC. Protein sequence: CATLTEFNYGYTF.

The rearrangement joins TRBV7-2 to TRBJ1-6; D not resolved. This CDR3 comprises 13 residues. Per germline, CDR1 SGHTA and CDR2 FQGNSA. V was clipped by 5 bases and J by 10 bases, with 12 bases between them. CDR3 protein: CASSAYSESPLHF. As DNA, the CDR3 is TGTGCCAGCAGCGCCTACAGCGAATCACCCCTCCACTTT.

This clonotype was observed a handful of times. The V call is TRBV20-1, the J call TRBJ2-7; a weak D match, TRBD1 (6 bases). Germline CDR1 is DFQATT and CDR2 is SNEGSKA (reference sequence). This CDR3 comprises 13 residues. The V gene lost 2 bases and the J gene lost 4 bases, with 12 bases spanning the gap. The CDR3 region has the DNA TGCAGTGCTAGACAGGGGCGGTCATACGAGCAGTACTTC. This sequence encodes CSARQGRSYEQYF.

This chain uses TRBV28 with TRBJ1-6; TRBD1 might be the D (5 bases). CDR1 is MDHEN, CDR2 SYDVKM, per germline. The CDR3 consists of 14 residues. Trimming stripped 4 bases from V and 7 bases from J, with 11 bases between. Here the CDR3 DNA reads TGTGCCAGCAGTTCGGGACGGAAAAATTCACCCCTCCACTTT. Translating gives CASSSGRKNSPLHF.

The chain links TRBV7-2 to TRBJ1-2; D not resolved. The CDR3 runs 13 residues. Trimming left V 6 bases short and J 8 bases short, with 16 bases between. The V gene's germline CDR1 is SGHTA and CDR2 FQGNSA. The CDR3 DNA is TGTGCCAGCAGGCCCGCCGGGGAAGGGGGCTACACCTTC. Residues: CASRPAGEGGYTF. Full variable domain (missing parts from reference TRBV7-2 and TRBJ1-2): GAGVSQSPSNKVTEKGKDVELRCDPISGHTALYWYRQSLGQGLEFLIYFQGNSAPDKSGLPSDRFSAERTGGSVSTLTIQRTQQEDSAVYLCASRPAGEGGYTFGSGTRLTVV.

V is TRBV25-1 and J is TRBJ2-2; 12 nucleotides agree with TRBD2. Germline CDR1 and CDR2: MGHDK and SYGVNS. With V trimmed by 5 bases and J by 5 bases, 6 bases remained unmatched. The CDR3 spans 16 residues. The DNA of the CDR3 is TGTGCCAGCAGTACTAGCGGGGGGAAACTAACCGGGGAGCTGTTTTTT. Translating gives CASSTSGGKLTGELFF.

V is TRBV15 and J is TRBJ2-2, with D possibly matching TRBD1 (6 bases). From germline, CDR1 is LNHNV and CDR2 YYDKDF (reference sequence). V was shortened by 7 bases and J by 5 bases, with 26 bases between the two germline ends. The CDR3 length is 18 residues. The CDR3 loop reads CATTTVAYRDDWTGELFF. As DNA, the CDR3 is TGTGCCACCACCACCGTAGCCTACAGGGACGATTGGACCGGGGAGCTGTTTTTT.

The CDR3 DNA reads TGCGCCAGCAGCCAAAAGATAACAGCCGTTAATGAAAAACTGTTTTTT. Protein product: CASSQKITAVNEKLFF. The chain uses TRBV4-1 and TRBJ1-4; no clear D. The V gene's germline CDR1 is MGHRA and CDR2 YSYEKL. V lost 2 bases to trimming and J lost 4 bases, with 14 bases between them. This CDR3 is 16 amino acids long.

The rearrangement links TRBV6-2 or TRBV6-3 to TRBJ2-7; D is undetermined. Trimming removed 0 bases at V and 5 bases at J, with 5 bases between. Germline CDR1 and CDR2: MNHEY and SVGEGT. CDR3 length equals 12 residues. In DNA form, the CDR3 reads TGTGCCAGCAGTTACTCGAGACACGAGCAGTACTTC. Translating it yields CASSYSRHEQYF.

The chain uses TRBV28 and TRBJ2-1; 9 bases match TRBD2. The CDR3 has 15 residues. With 3 bases clipped from V and 9 bases from J, the junction kept 9 bases outside the gene matches. The germline V gene has CDR1 MDHEN and CDR2 SYDVKM. This CDR3 is CASSLLAGGRSEQFF. CDR3 coding DNA: TGTGCCAGCAGTTTGTTGGCGGGAGGGCGAAGTGAGCAGTTCTTC.

This clonotype was seen a handful of times. The gene calls are TRBV11-2 and TRBJ2-6; TRBD2 aligns across 7 bases. V lost 1 base to trimming and J lost 0 bases; unmatched junction nucleotides: 6. Germline assignment: CDR1 SGHAT and CDR2 FQNNGV. This CDR3 is 18 amino acids long. CDR3 nucleotide sequence: TGTGCCAGCAGCTTAGTGCTAGCGGCCAGCTCTGGGGCCAACGTCCTGACTTTC. Translated, it gives CASSLVLAASSGANVLTF.

There are a few counts of this clonotype. This may stem from a read error, because a much larger clone lies one nucleotide away. The chain combines TRBV20-1 with TRBJ1-1, with D unclear. The CDR3 is made up of 14 amino acids. Trimming removed 3 bases from V and 4 bases from J, with 15 bases in between. The V gene's germline CDR1 is DFQATT and CDR2 SNEGSKA (reference sequence). This chain's CDR3 is CSASAGLKGTEAFF. CDR3 nucleotide sequence: TGCAGTGCTAGCGCCGGGCTTAAGGGCACTGAAGCTTTCTTT.

The chain is built from TRBV12-3 or TRBV12-4 and TRBJ2-2; D is uncertain. Trimming removed 6 bases from V and 4 bases from J, with 9 bases in between. The CDR3 consists of 13 residues. The CDR3 coding sequence is TGTGCCAGCAGCCCCCGGGCCACCGGGGAGCTGTTTTTT. This translates into CASSPRATGELFF.